Listed here is a single TCR beta chain. As processed by the authors: Amplification of reference gene primers was used by the study to estimate nucleated cell counts. Assay: immunoSEQ multiplex PCR; the TCRdb copy retains only in-frame clones and omits some. From that table come the V and J calls and clone size; the DNA was used to work out D and trimming. This table holds approximately 150,000 clones, around 83% found once. This sample was taken from a study of blood T cell repertoires in COVID-19. The overall study: Sites in the United States, Italy and Spain provided acute and convalescent COVID-19 samples. PBMCs, B-cell-depleted T cells, or T cells were the source of the cDNA or gDNA that made up the material.

Germline loops: CDR1 KGHSH, CDR2 LQKENI. Trimming cost V 8 bases and J 1 base, with 17 bases left between them. This CDR3 contains 15 residues. The sample consisted of peripheral blood. This sequence originates from a woman in her seventies who had recovered from COVID-19. This chain uses TRBV18 with TRBJ1-1, with a tentative D call TRBD1 (5 bases). The CDR3 sequence: CASQPWVGQNTEAFF. CDR3 DNA sequence: TGTGCCAGCCAGCCGTGGGTGGGGCAGAACACTGAAGCTTTCTTT.